This TCR beta chain comes out of a study of blood T cell repertoires in COVID-19. Looking at the study overall: Whether acute or convalescent, the COVID-19 samples came from the United States, Italy and Spain. In each case, the material was cDNA or gDNA derived from T cells, B-cell-depleted T cells, or PBMCs.

Repertoires were generated with immunoSEQ multiplex PCR, while TCRdb's copy carries only in-frame clones and drops some. The data contain 65,000 to 70,000 clones, approximately 93% of them singletons. This clone was observed a few times. The receptor was derived from a man between 65 and 80 years old with active COVID-19. Sequenced: peripheral blood.

The CDR3, as DNA: TGTGCCAGCAGTGAAAAACTTCCGGGACAGGCGAGCAATCAGCCCCAGCATTTT. It specifies CASSEKLPGQASNQPQHF. The chain combines TRBV6-1 with TRBJ1-5; 8 nucleotides match TRBD1. The CDR3 loop spans 18 amino acids. In germline, CDR1 is MNHNS, CDR2 SASEGT. J gave up 1 base and V 2 bases, and 10 bases lay outside the gene matches.